The 24 T cell receptor beta chains below were found in one sample sequenced in a study of PD-L1 blockade in urothelial cancer. Libraries were prepared by immunoSEQ multiplex PCR; TCRdb keeps only in-frame clonotypes and omits some of them. Of roughly 50,000 clones detected, approximately 77% appear once; the ten largest clones hold around 3.4%. The sequencing here drew on PBMCs, taken around atezolizumab (anti-PD-L1) treatment. Receptors originate from a man in his 70s with urothelial cancer.

The chain carries TRBV5-1 and TRBJ2-2; the D is unclear. This CDR3 contains 14 residues. V was pared by 5 bases and J by 4 bases, with 12 bases between. Germline lookup yields CDR1 SGHRS and CDR2 YFSETQ. The chain's CDR3 is CASRTGSGTGELFF. CDR3 DNA: TGCGCCAGCAGAACCGGGTCGGGCACCGGGGAGCTGTTTTTT.

DNA of the CDR3: TGTGCCAGCACCCCGGGGGGTGATGGCTACACCTTC. Translating gives CASTPGGDGYTF. The chain combines TRBV11-3 with TRBJ1-2, with D maybe TRBD1 (5 bases). This CDR3 comprises 12 residues. V gave up 7 bases and J gave up 6 bases, with 12 bases separating them. From germline, CDR1 is SGHNT and CDR2 YENEEA.

There are a few counts of this clone. The chain couples TRBV9 to TRBJ1-1; the D gene is possibly TRBD1 (6 bases). Germline-derived CDR1 and CDR2 are SGDLS and YYNGEE. The CDR3 is 13 amino acids. V was trimmed by 5 bases and J by 3 bases, leaving 11 bases between them. CDR3 in amino acids: CASSPGDDTEAFF. In nucleotides, the CDR3 is TGTGCCAGCAGTCCAGGGGATGACACTGAAGCTTTCTTT.

This chain uses TRBV6-5 with TRBJ1-2; 7 nucleotides agree with TRBD1. J was trimmed by 7 bases and V by 6 bases; bases with no gene match: 8. Germline CDR1 is MNHEY and CDR2 is SVGAGI. This CDR3 is 13 amino acids long. The CDR3 is CASSTDRVAGYTF. For the CDR3, the DNA is TGTGCCAGCAGCACCGACAGGGTTGCTGGCTACACCTTC.

The chain carries TRBV7-2 and TRBJ1-4; D possibly corresponds to TRBD1 (5 bases). From germline, CDR1 is SGHTA and CDR2 FQGNSA. The CDR3 sequence is 13 residues long. V shed 5 bases and J shed 13 bases, with 17 bases lying between them. Here the CDR3 DNA reads TGTGCCAGCAGCACTACGGGACGGGGGAGACTGTTTTTT. Translated, it gives CASSTTGRGRLFF.

This chain connects TRBV18 to TRBJ1-3, with unresolved D. CDR3 length equals 17 residues. Germline assignment: CDR1 KGHSH and CDR2 LQKENI. Deletions cut 0 bases from V and 1 base from J, with 13 bases between. The DNA for the CDR3 is TGTGCCAGCTCACCACCGGGCAGTAGTAGATCTGGAAACACCATATATTTT. This codes for CASSPPGSSRSGNTIYF. Variable domain in full (rest from reference TRBV18 and TRBJ1-3): NAGVMQNPRHLVRRRGQEARLRCSPMKGHSHVYWYRQLPEEGLKFMVYLQKENIIDESGMPKERFSAEFPKEGPSILRIQQVVRGDSAAYFCASSPPGSSRSGNTIYFGEGSWLTVV.

The chain employs TRBV7-9 and TRBJ2-1, with TRBD2 matching over 11 bases. Germline trimming cut 8 bases from V and 10 bases from J; bases unmatched to any gene: 7. This CDR3 has 13 residues. CDR1 and CDR2 (germline): SEHNR, FQNEAQ (reference sequence). This CDR3 is CASGSGRAWEQFF. In nucleotides, the CDR3 is TGTGCCAGCGGTAGCGGGAGGGCATGGGAGCAGTTCTTC.

This clone was seen once. V usage is TRBV7-2 and J usage is TRBJ2-7, with a weak D call TRBD2 (5 bases). Trimming took 4 bases from V and 2 from J, leaving 15 bases between them. Germline assignment: CDR1 SGHTA and CDR2 FQGNSA. The CDR3 is made up of 15 amino acids. CDR3 amino acids: CASSSRDPGTYEQYF. The DNA for the CDR3 is TGTGCCAGCAGCTCCCGGGATCCCGGAACCTACGAGCAGTACTTC. Using reference TRBV7-2 and TRBJ2-7 for the parts outside the CDR3, the full variable domain is GAGVSQSPSNKVTEKGKDVELRCDPISGHTALYWYRQSLGQGLEFLIYFQGNSAPDKSGLPSDRFSAERTGGSVSTLTIQRTQQEDSAVYLCASSSRDPGTYEQYFGPGTRLTVT.

The genes are TRBV12-5 and TRBJ1-1; perhaps TRBD1 as D (6 bases). V lost 0 bases and J lost 1, with 12 bases in between. The germline CDR1 and CDR2 sequences are LGHNT and FRNRAP. The length of the CDR3 is 16 residues. The CDR3 coding sequence is TGTGCTAGTGGTTTGGTACAGGGAAGGGGGAACACTGAAGCTTTCTTT. It codes for CASGLVQGRGNTEAFF.

J is TRBJ2-5 and V is TRBV28; 9 positions agree with TRBD2. V was pared by 4 bases and J by 7 bases, with 16 bases of the junction left unmatched. This CDR3 region has 17 residues. Germline values: CDR1 MDHEN, CDR2 SYDVKM. The CDR3 nucleotides are TGTGCCAGCAGTTCCCCCATAGATGCGGGGGGGGTGGGGACCCAGTACTTC. Translating gives CASSSPIDAGGVGTQYF.

The CDR3: CASSLGPQPQHF. Here the CDR3 DNA reads TGTGCCAGCAGCTTAGGTCCACAGCCCCAGCATTTT. V and J are TRBV7-9 and TRBJ1-5; D gene uncertain. Trimming took off 1 base at V and 7 bases at J, with 5 bases between the two ends. The CDR3 runs to 12 residues. The V gene's germline CDR1 is SEHNR and CDR2 FQNEAQ (reference sequence).

This chain links TRBV28 with TRBJ2-3; D gene unclear. The CDR3 runs to 14 residues. V lost 7 bases to trimming and J lost 1 base, with 12 bases between them. Germline V CDR1 and CDR2: MDHEN, SYDVKM. CDR3: CASTPISRTDTQYF. The DNA of the CDR3 is TGTGCCAGCACACCCATCAGTCGCACAGATACGCAGTATTTT.

The chain uses TRBV7-9 and TRBJ1-3; unclear D gene. This CDR3 is 11 amino acids long. Germline V CDR1 and CDR2: SEHNR, FQNEAQ (reference sequence). V shed 5 bases and J shed 7 bases, with 6 bases lying between them. CDR3 residues: CASSPQNTIYF. CDR3 DNA sequence: TGTGCCAGCAGCCCTCAGAACACCATATATTTT.

V and J are TRBV4-3 and TRBJ1-5, with 7 bases that match TRBD1. The CDR3 length is 15 residues. V was clipped by 1 base and J by 7 bases; unmatched bases: 7. Germline-derived CDR1 and CDR2 are LGHNA and YSLEER. CDR3 region: CASSQAQGIGQPQHF. In nucleotides, the CDR3 is TGCGCCAGCAGCCAAGCACAGGGGATAGGGCAGCCCCAGCATTTT.

The chain is built from TRBV5-1 and TRBJ1-1; 8 bases line up with TRBD1. With V trimmed by 4 bases and J by 3 bases, 5 bases remained unmatched. Germline V gene data show CDR1 as SGHRS and CDR2 as YFSETQ. This CDR3 comprises 14 residues. The CDR3 DNA is TGCGCCAGCAGCCCCGGACAGGGACACACTGAAGCTTTCTTT. Translating it yields CASSPGQGHTEAFF. The full variable domain, in which reference TRBV5-1 and TRBJ1-1 provide the parts outside the CDR3, is KAGVTQTPRYLIKTRGQQVTLSCSPISGHRSVSWYQQTPGQGLQFLFEYFSETQRNKGNFPGRFSGRQFSNSRSEMNVSTLELGDSALYLCASSPGQGHTEAFFGQGTRLTVV.

The chain links TRBV28 to TRBJ1-2, with 7 bases that match TRBD1. The CDR3 consists of 14 residues. Germline loops: CDR1 MDHEN, CDR2 SYDVKM. Trimming cost V 5 bases and J 6 bases; bases outside gene matches: 9. The CDR3 spells CASSRQGPRNGYTF. CDR3 in DNA: TGTGCCAGCAGTCGACAGGGCCCCCGGAATGGCTACACCTTC.

V usage is TRBV6-1 and J usage is TRBJ2-7; 10 bases align to TRBD2. The trim removed 2 bases at V and 4 bases at J, leaving 5 bases unmatched. Per the germline V gene, CDR1 is MNHNS and CDR2 is SASEGT. The CDR3 runs 15 residues. The CDR3 DNA follows: TGTGCCAGCAGTGAAAGGGAACTAGCGGGATACGAGCAGTACTTC. Its translation is CASSERELAGYEQYF.

This clone was observed once. V gene TRBV5-4 combines with J gene TRBJ2-1; D perhaps matches TRBD2 (5 bases). V was cut by 0 bases and J by 9 bases, with 7 bases left in between. The CDR3 loop spans 12 amino acids. Per the germline V gene, CDR1 is SGHNT and CDR2 is YYREEE (reference sequence). The CDR3 region has the DNA TGTGCCAGCAGCTTGGCCCGGGGTGAGCAGTTCTTC. Translated, it gives CASSLARGEQFF.

The chain links TRBV5-1 to TRBJ2-1; 11 nucleotides match TRBD2. The germline gives CDR1 SGHRS, CDR2 YFSETQ. CDR3 length equals 14 residues. Trimming took 3 bases from V and 9 from J; bases not matched to a gene: 5. The CDR3 DNA reads TGCGCCAGCAGCTCTAGCGGGGGGCGGGGTGAGCAGTTCTTC. Amino acids: CASSSSGGRGEQFF.

CDR3 loop: CASSSSGGAEQYF. CDR3 bases: TGTGCCAGCAGTTCTAGCGGGGGAGCCGAGCAGTACTTC. The V and J genes are TRBV2 and TRBJ2-5; 10 nucleotides match TRBD2. The DNA end is a closer match to TRBJ2-7, so the J assignment may be wrong. Germline V gene sequence: CDR1 SNHLY, CDR2 FYNNEI. CDR3 length: 13 amino acids.

This clone appeared a few times. This chain uses TRBV18 with TRBJ2-1, with 10 bases identical to TRBD1. The CDR3 is made up of 15 amino acids. The trim removed 6 bases at V and 3 bases at J, leaving 5 bases unmatched. Germline V lookup: CDR1 KGHSH, CDR2 LQKENI. CDR3: CASSYGQGGYNEQFF. The CDR3 region has the DNA TGTGCCAGCTCCTACGGACAGGGGGGCTACAATGAGCAGTTCTTC.

The chain is built from TRBV28 and TRBJ1-2, with 10 bases identical to TRBD1. J was trimmed by 7 bases and V by 8 bases; bases with no gene match: 16. The CDR3 sequence is 16 residues long. CDR1 MDHEN and CDR2 SYDVKM come from the germline V gene. CDR3 nucleotide sequence: TGTGCCAGCTCCCCCTTGTATGGGACAGGGGTCAGTGGCTACACCTTC. As protein: CASSPLYGTGVSGYTF.

The chain uses TRBV11-3 and TRBJ1-1; no firm D call. The germline V and J ends were trimmed by 1 base and 2 bases, with 8 bases remaining between them. The CDR3 covers 14 residues. Germline CDR1 reads SGHNT; CDR2 reads YENEEA. Here the CDR3 reads CASSLGTGNTEAFF. CDR3 bases: TGTGCCAGCAGCTTAGGAACGGGAAACACTGAAGCTTTCTTT.

The chain couples TRBV28 to TRBJ1-2; 10 bases align to TRBD1. The V gene's germline CDR1 is MDHEN and CDR2 SYDVKM. The CDR3 extends over 15 amino acids. V dropped 6 bases and J dropped 4; count of bases not matched to a gene: 8. This CDR3 reads CASSLRDRGIYGYTF. The CDR3 DNA follows: TGTGCCAGCAGCCTCCGGGACAGGGGTATCTATGGCTACACCTTC.